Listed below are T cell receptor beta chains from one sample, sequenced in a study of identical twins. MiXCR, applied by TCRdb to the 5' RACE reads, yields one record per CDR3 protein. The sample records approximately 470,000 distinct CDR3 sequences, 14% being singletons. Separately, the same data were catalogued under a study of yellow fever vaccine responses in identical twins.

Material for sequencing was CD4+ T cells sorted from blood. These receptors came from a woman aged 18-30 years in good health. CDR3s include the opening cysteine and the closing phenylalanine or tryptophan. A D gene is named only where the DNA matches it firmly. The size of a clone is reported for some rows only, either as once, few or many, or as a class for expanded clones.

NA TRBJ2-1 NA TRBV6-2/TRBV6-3 TGTGCCAGCAGTTACCCGCCTAGTAACAATGAGCAGTTCTTC CASSYPPSNNEQFF
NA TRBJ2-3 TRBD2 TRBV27 TGTGCCAGCAGTATCCTAGCGGGGGGCACCACAGATACGCAGTATTTT CASSILAGGTTDTQYF
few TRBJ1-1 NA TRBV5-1 TGCGCCAGCAGCAGCTTGGGGGACTGGGAAGCTTTCTTT CASSSLGDWEAFF
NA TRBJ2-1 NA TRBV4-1 TGCGCCAGCAGCAACGAAGCCGGCGTATCCTACAATGAGCAGTTCTTC CASSNEAGVSYNEQFF
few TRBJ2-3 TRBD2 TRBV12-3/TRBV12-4 TGTGCCAGCAGTTTAGAGGTTCGGGGGAGGGCCGCAGATACGCAGTATTTT CASSLEVRGRAADTQYF
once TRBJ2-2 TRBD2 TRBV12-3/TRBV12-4 TGTGCCAGCAGCTTCTACCGCGGGGGGACGAACACCGGGGAGCTGTTTTTT CASSFYRGGTNTGELFF
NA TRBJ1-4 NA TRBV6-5 TGTGCCAGCAGTTACTCAAGCTGGGCAGCGGAAAAACTGTTTTTT CASSYSSWAAEKLFF
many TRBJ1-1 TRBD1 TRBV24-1 TGTGCCACCCCTTTATCGGGACAGACTATGAACACTGAAGCTTTCTTT CATPLSGQTMNTEAFF
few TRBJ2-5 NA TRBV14 TGTGCCAGCAGCCAAGGAGTGTTAGAGACCCAGTACTTC CASSQGVLETQYF
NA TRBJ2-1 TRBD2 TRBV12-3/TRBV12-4 TGTGCCAGCAGCACCGCCGGGACTAGCGCCTACAATGAGCAGTTCTTC CASSTAGTSAYNEQFF
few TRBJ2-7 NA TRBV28 TGTGCCAGCAGTTTCGTAAAAACGGGGGCGGTGACAGCCTACGAGCAGTACTTC CASSFVKTGAVTAYEQYF
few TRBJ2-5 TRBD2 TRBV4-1 TGCGCCAGCAGCCAAGCCCCCTTAACTAGCGGGAGGGGGACCCAGTACTTC CASSQAPLTSGRGTQYF
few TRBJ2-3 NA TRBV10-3 TGTGCCATCAGTGGAGCGGGTGATACGCAGTATTTT CAISGAGDTQYF
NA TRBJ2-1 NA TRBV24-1 TGTGCCACCAGTGATTTTAAGGGGTATGAGCAGTTCTTC CATSDFKGYEQFF
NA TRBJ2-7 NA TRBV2 TGTGCCAGCAGTGAAGCGCTTCGGGGCTTCATGAGGAGCTCCTACGAGCAGTACTTC CASSEALRGFMRSSYEQYF
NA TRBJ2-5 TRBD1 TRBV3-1 TGTGCCAGCAGCCCGGGACAGTCGAGGGCCCAGTACTTC CASSPGQSRAQYF
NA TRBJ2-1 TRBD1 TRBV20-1 TGCAGTGCCCCTGGACAGGGGCTTCATGAGCAGTTCTTC CSAPGQGLHEQFF
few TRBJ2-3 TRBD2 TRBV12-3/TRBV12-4 TGTGCCAGCAGTTTTGCGGGGGGCCGGACAGATACGCAGTATTTT CASSFAGGRTDTQYF
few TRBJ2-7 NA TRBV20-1 TGCAGTGCTAGACGGGGCGGGTTCGACTCCCCCTACGAGCAGTACTTC CSARRGGFDSPYEQYF
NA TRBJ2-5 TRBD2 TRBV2 TGTGCCAGCAGTGACGATGAGCGGGGGAGGGAGACCCAGTACTTC CASSDDERGRETQYF
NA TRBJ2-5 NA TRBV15 TGTGCCACCAGCAGAGATCCTGGGAACCAAGAGACCCAGTACTTC CATSRDPGNQETQYF
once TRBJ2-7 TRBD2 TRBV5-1 TGCGCCAGCAGCTTGAGCGGGGGGGCTCTGGACGAGCAGTACTTC CASSLSGGALDEQYF
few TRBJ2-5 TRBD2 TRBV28 TGTGCCAGCAGTTTTACTAGCGGGAGCGGGGCCCAGTACTTC CASSFTSGSGAQYF
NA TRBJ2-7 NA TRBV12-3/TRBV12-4 TGTGCCAGCATGTCCGGGACAACCTCCTACGAGCAGTACTTC CASMSGTTSYEQYF
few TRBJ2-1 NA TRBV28 TGTGCCAGCAGTTCGGGGAAGGTCAATGAGCAGTTCTTC CASSSGKVNEQFF
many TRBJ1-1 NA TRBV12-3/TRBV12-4 TGTGCCAGCAGTCGGACTCCTGAGGGGAACACTGAAGCTTTCTTT CASSRTPEGNTEAFF
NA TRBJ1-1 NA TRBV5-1 TGCGCCAGCAGCTTGAGTGCAGGGTACGCTGAAGCTTTCTTT CASSLSAGYAEAFF
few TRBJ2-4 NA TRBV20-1 TGCAGTGCTAGGCTACCGCAGGGGAACATTCAGTACTTC CSARLPQGNIQYF
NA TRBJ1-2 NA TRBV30 TGTGCCTGGGGGAGGTCGACAGCCTATGGCTACACCTTC CAWGRSTAYGYTF
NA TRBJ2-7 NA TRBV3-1 TGTGCCAGCAGCCAAGGGAGGCGAAACGAGCAGTACTTC CASSQGRRNEQYF
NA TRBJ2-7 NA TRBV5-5 TGTGCCAGCAGCTTGTCCCCCGGTGGCCTTTCCTACGAGCAGTACTTC CASSLSPGGLSYEQYF